This T cell receptor (beta chain) originates from a study of T cells in narcolepsy. Overall study: Patients with NT1 or NT2 and healthy control donors were enrolled. Study results and limitations: HCRT-specific and TRIB2-specific autoreactive clonotypes appeared among same-patient CSF and blood CD4+ clonotypes. Autoreactive clonotypes reportedly recurred in blood of same and different patients, not controls. Some memory CD4+ repertoires had no autoreactive clone sequences.

Profiled with immunoSEQ multiplex PCR; TCRdb holds only in-frame clones, not every one. Of 28,000 or so clones listed, about 89% are singletons. From germline, CDR1 is SQVTM and CDR2 ANQGSEA. Trimming shortened V by 0 bases and J by 6 bases, and 11 bases separated the two germline ends. The CDR3 is made up of 13 amino acids. To note about this clone: The antigen is not known.

The rearrangement joins TRBV29-1 to TRBJ1-1; D ambiguous. The TCR sequence derives from a human donor with narcolepsy. The sample was CD45RA- memory CD4+ T cells from PBMCs. CDR3 protein: CSVEEAPVAEAFF. The CDR3 DNA follows: TGCAGCGTTGAAGAGGCCCCGGTCGCTGAAGCTTTCTTT. Full variable domain (remainder filled in from reference TRBV29-1 and TRBJ1-1): SAVISQKPSRDICQRGTSLTIQCQVDSQVTMMFWYRQQPGQSLTLIATANQGSEATYESGFVIDKFPISRPNLTFSTLTVSNMSPEDSSIYLCSVEEAPVAEAFFGQGTRLTVV.